A single sample is the source of the 27 T cell receptor beta chains below, sequenced in a study of regulatory T cells in long-lasting Graves disease. Time point in this sample: newly diagnosed GD, antithyroid drugs for less than 3 months. RNA from PBMCs was the source of the TCR library. According to the study, TCR beta libraries were built with iRepertoire HTBI primers and CDR3-region Arm-PCR. MiXCR was run by TCRdb on the multiplex PCR reads, yielding one entry per CDR3 protein. The sample has roughly 530,000 distinct CDR3 sequences, 15% to 20% seen once; the top ten hold 20% to 25%. The same specimen was also included in a second study, on T cells in Graves' hyperthyroidism and ophthalmopathy.

The sample in question was peripheral blood mononuclear cells (PBMCs), obtained at new diagnosis, from a patient treated with antithyroid drugs. These receptors all come from a woman aged 35 to 60 with Graves disease.

The chain joins TRBV6-1 to TRBJ2-3, with unresolved D. The V gene lost 0 bases and the J gene lost 0 bases, with 10 bases spanning the gap. The CDR3 length is 16 residues. Germline V gene data show CDR1 as MNHNS and CDR2 as SASEGT. The CDR3 loop reads CASSEATLKSTDTQYF. Written as DNA, the CDR3 is TGTGCCAGCAGTGAAGCGACACTTAAAAGCACAGATACGCAGTATTTT.

This clonotype was recorded many times. The chain joins TRBV12-3 or TRBV12-4 to TRBJ2-5; D call uncertain. This CDR3 has 15 residues. Trimming removed 1 base from V and 7 bases from J, with 16 bases in between. CDR3 DNA sequence: TGTGCCAGCAGTTTAGACAGTACTTTTCGCGGGACCCAGTACTTC. This sequence encodes CASSLDSTFRGTQYF.

In this sample, this clonotype turned up a few times. The chain has TRBV19 and TRBJ2-5; 8 positions agree with TRBD2. There are 16 residues in the CDR3. The germline gives CDR1 LNHDA, CDR2 SQIVND (reference sequence). With 1 base clipped from V and 2 bases from J, the junction kept 6 bases outside the gene matches. The CDR3 protein is CASSIASGGNQETQYF. The CDR3 bases are TGTGCCAGTAGTATAGCCAGCGGGGGCAATCAAGAGACCCAGTACTTC.

V usage is TRBV4-1 and J usage is TRBJ2-7, with TRBD1 matching over 7 bases. The CDR3 runs to 15 residues. V trimming: 0 bases; J trimming: 0 bases; junction bases outside the gene matches: 2. The germline CDR1 and CDR2 sequences are MGHRA and YSYEKL. The CDR3 DNA reads TGCGCCAGCAGCCAAGAATGGACAGGCTCCTACGAGCAGTACTTC. It encodes CASSQEWTGSYEQYF.

This clonotype came up many times. The rearrangement links TRBV27 to TRBJ1-6; D may be TRBD1 (6 bases). The length of the CDR3 is 13 residues. Trimming removed 3 bases from V and 10 bases from J, with 10 bases in between. Per germline, CDR1 MNHEY and CDR2 SMNVEV (reference sequence). The CDR3 DNA follows: TGTGCCAGCAGTTTGGGGGGCTTGTCACCCCTCCACTTT. The encoded protein is CASSLGGLSPLHF.

This clonotype occurred a few times. V gene TRBV6-5 combines with J gene TRBJ2-1; D call uncertain. Germline V gives CDR1 MNHEY, CDR2 SVGAGI. The V end lost 4 bases, the J end lost 10 bases, and 14 bases lay between the germline ends. This CDR3 comprises 13 residues. CDR3 in amino acids: CASSSRTSYEQFF. Written as DNA, the CDR3 is TGTGCCAGCAGTTCCCGGACGTCATACGAGCAGTTCTTC.

The table lists this clonotype with a few counts. This chain joins TRBV24-1 and TRBJ2-5, with 9 bases lining up with TRBD2. This CDR3 has 14 residues. The V gene's germline CDR1 is KGHDR and CDR2 SFDVKD. With V trimmed by 9 bases and J by 2 bases, 6 bases remained unmatched. Here the CDR3 DNA reads TGTGCCACCGAGAGTAGCGGGGGACAAGAGACCCAGTACTTC. Its protein product is CATESSGGQETQYF.

This clonotype occurred many times. V gene TRBV11-1 combines with J gene TRBJ2-1, with 8 bases lining up with TRBD2. With V trimmed by 5 bases and J by 9 bases, 12 bases remained unmatched. This CDR3 is 15 amino acids long. The germline gives CDR1 SGHAT, CDR2 FQDESV (reference sequence). In DNA form, the CDR3 reads TGTGCCAGCAGCCAGTCCCGGGGGGGCCGTGGTGAGCAGTTCTTC. This encodes CASSQSRGGRGEQFF.

In its sample, this clonotype was seen many times. The chain links TRBV5-1 to TRBJ1-6, with a weak D call TRBD1 (6 bases). The CDR3 is 17 amino acids. The germline V gene encodes CDR1 SGHRS and CDR2 YFSETQ. Trimming pared 2 bases from V and 1 base from J, leaving 13 bases between. CDR3 nucleotides: TGCGCCAGCAGCTTAACAGGGAGAAGGTCCTATAATTCACCCCTCCACTTT. Amino acid sequence: CASSLTGRRSYNSPLHF.

This clonotype was counted between two and nine times. V gene TRBV10-3 combines with J gene TRBJ1-2; D is undetermined. The CDR3 totals 11 residues. The germline V and J ends were trimmed by 6 bases and 3 bases, with 5 bases remaining between them. The germline gives CDR1 ENHRY, CDR2 SYGVKD. The CDR3 nucleotides are TGTGCCATCAGGGCGGACTATGGCTACACCTTC. Protein: CAIRADYGYTF.

Points on this clonotype: This could be a read error, since a much larger clone is one nucleotide away. The J gene is TRBJ2-3, the V gene TRBV6-1; 9 bases align to TRBD2. The CDR3 is 14 residues long. V lost 5 bases, J lost 5 bases, and 5 bases stayed unmatched. Germline V gene lookup returns CDR1 MNHNS and CDR2 SASEGT. CDR3 amino acids: CASSHVAGVDTQYF. The CDR3 bases are TGTGCCAGCAGTCACGTAGCGGGGGTAGATACGCAGTATTTT.

About this clonotype: The conserved final phenylalanine or tryptophan is absent from the CDR3, which likely points to a read error. V is TRBV14 and J is TRBJ2-7; D might be TRBD1 (6 bases). The ends were cut back, 4 bases at V and 3 bases at J, with 16 bases in the middle. Per the germline V gene, CDR1 is SGHDN and CDR2 is FVKESK. The length of the CDR3 is 15 residues. CDR3 nucleotides: TGTGCCAGCAGCCTCCGGACAGAAACTATCTACGAGCAGTACCTC. It codes for CASSLRTETIYEQYL.

This clonotype was seen at least ten times. The chain employs TRBV3-1 and TRBJ2-1; D may match TRBD1 or TRBD2 (6 bases each). V was pared by 4 bases and J by 0 bases, with 13 bases between. CDR1 is LGHDT, CDR2 YNNKEL, per germline (reference sequence). The CDR3 length is 16 residues. CDR3 nucleotide sequence: TGTGCCAGCAGCCCCGGAGGGGGAGGCTCCTACAATGAGCAGTTCTTC. This encodes CASSPGGGGSYNEQFF.

The rearrangement links TRBV2 to TRBJ2-7, with 8 bases fitting TRBD1. V shed 8 bases, J shed 1 base, and the junction held 16 bases outside the gene matches. CDR1 SNHLY and CDR2 FYNNEI come from the germline V gene. The CDR3 is made up of 17 amino acids. The CDR3 region is CASALIWDRTSSYEQYF. Written as DNA, the CDR3 is TGTGCCAGCGCCCTTATATGGGACAGGACGTCTTCCTACGAGCAGTACTTC.

This clonotype was seen just once. This chain uses TRBV11-2 with TRBJ2-2; TRBD2 matches at 8 bases. This CDR3 is built from 16 residues. The V gene end was trimmed by 1 base and the J gene end by 3 bases; junction bases not matched to a gene: 4. Germline values: CDR1 SGHAT, CDR2 FQNNGV. The CDR3 sequence: CASSLVLLADTGELFF. The DNA for the CDR3 is TGTGCCAGCAGCTTAGTGTTACTAGCGGACACCGGGGAGCTGTTTTTT.

This clonotype was found a few times. This chain links TRBV12-5 with TRBJ2-7, with D possibly TRBD1 on 5 matching bases. Per the germline V gene, CDR1 is LGHNT and CDR2 is FRNRAP. V lost 4 bases, J lost 1 base, and 8 bases lay in between. The CDR3 loop spans 13 amino acids. CDR3 region: CASGYDSSYEQYF. Here the CDR3 DNA reads TGTGCTAGTGGTTACGACAGTTCCTACGAGCAGTACTTC.

This clonotype was detected ten times or more. V and J are TRBV2 and TRBJ2-1; no clear D. From germline, CDR1 is SNHLY and CDR2 FYNNEI. This CDR3 has 11 amino acids. V lost 0 bases to trimming and J lost 10 bases, with 4 bases between them. The CDR3 region is CASSEAREQFF. The CDR3 DNA reads TGTGCCAGCAGTGAAGCAAGAGAGCAGTTCTTC.

Ten or more counts support this clonotype. The chain has TRBV10-3 and TRBJ2-7; 7 bases are shared with TRBD1. Germline V gives CDR1 ENHRY, CDR2 SYGVKD. The J segment lost 4 bases and the V segment lost 3 bases, leaving 12 bases of the junction unmatched. This CDR3 contains 16 residues. The CDR3, as DNA: TGTGCCATCAGTGACCCGCCCCCACAGGGGTCATACGAGCAGTACTTC. The encoded protein is CAISDPPPQGSYEQYF.

The V call is TRBV12-3 or TRBV12-4, the J call TRBJ1-4; TRBD1 matches 7 bases. The CDR3 is made up of 15 amino acids. After removal of 5 bases from V and 8 bases from J, the junction contained 11 bases not matched to a gene. This CDR3 reads CASSPWDSLHEKLFF. The CDR3 DNA reads TGTGCCAGCAGTCCCTGGGACAGCCTTCACGAAAAACTGTTTTTT.

This clonotype turned up a few times. This sequence joins TRBV5-6 and TRBJ2-5; possible D gene TRBD1, 6 bases. Germline lookup yields CDR1 SGHDT and CDR2 YYEEEE. The length of the CDR3 is 15 residues. Trimming cost V 4 bases and J 5 bases, with 18 bases left between them. CDR3 loop: CASSPSIRTGETQYF. CDR3 coding DNA: TGTGCCAGCAGCCCTTCGATTCGTACAGGGGAGACCCAGTACTTC.

The chain carries TRBV2 and TRBJ2-2; D is possibly TRBD1 (6 bases). This CDR3 comprises 14 residues. V lost 5 bases to trimming and J lost 2 bases, with 9 bases between them. Germline CDR1 SNHLY, CDR2 FYNNEI. The CDR3 coding sequence is TGTGCCAGCAGTACAGGGTTTAACACCGGGGAGCTGTTTTTT. It yields the protein CASSTGFNTGELFF. Looking up the rest from reference TRBV2 and TRBJ2-2 gives the full variable domain: EPEVTQTPSHQVTQMGQEVILRCVPISNHLYFYWYRQILGQKVEFLVSFYNNEISEKSEIFDDQFSVERPDGSNFTLKIRSTKLEDSAMYFCASSTGFNTGELFFGEGSRLTVL.

The chain has TRBV20-1 and TRBJ2-7; 9 bases map to TRBD1. The CDR3 covers 14 residues. J gave up 3 bases and V 6 bases, and 9 bases lay outside the gene matches. Germline V gene sequence: CDR1 DFQATT, CDR2 SNEGSKA (reference sequence). The CDR3 region is CSALLGQGGYEQYF. CDR3 bases: TGCAGTGCCCTTCTGGGACAGGGCGGCTACGAGCAGTACTTC.

This clonotype was counted at least ten times. The V call is TRBV11-1, the J call TRBJ2-1; 7 bases match TRBD2. The V gene end was trimmed by 1 base and the J gene end by 12 bases; junction bases not matched to a gene: 6. From germline, CDR1 is SGHAT and CDR2 FQDESV (reference sequence). CDR3 length: 13 residues. CDR3: CASSLEPASGQFF. The DNA for the CDR3 is TGTGCCAGCAGCTTAGAACCGGCTAGCGGGCAGTTCTTC.

This clonotype appeared a few times. This rearrangement joins TRBV28 to TRBJ2-5; D is uncertain. The V and J ends lost 4 bases and 2 bases respectively, with 8 bases between them. The CDR3 totals 13 residues. CDR1 MDHEN and CDR2 SYDVKM come from the germline V gene. CDR3 protein: CASSWLVQETQYF. CDR3 sequence (DNA): TGTGCCAGCAGTTGGTTAGTACAAGAGACCCAGTACTTC.

Ten or more counts support this clonotype. The V gene is TRBV3-1, the J gene TRBJ2-7; 10 nucleotides align to TRBD2. CDR3 length: 15 residues. Germline-derived CDR1 and CDR2 are LGHDT and YNNKEL (reference sequence). Losses at the gene ends were 1 base for V and 3 bases for J; bases not matched to a gene: 3. The DNA for the CDR3 is TGTGCCAGCAGCCAAGGTGCTAGCGGGGGCTACGAGCAGTACTTC. This codes for CASSQGASGGYEQYF.

V and J are TRBV5-1 and TRBJ2-7; a possible D gene is TRBD1 (5 bases). This CDR3 has 12 amino acids. The germline gives CDR1 SGHRS, CDR2 YFSETQ. V lost 4 bases, J lost 9 bases, and 14 bases lay in between. CDR3 sequence: CASSTGQARQYF. Here the CDR3 DNA reads TGCGCCAGCAGCACTGGACAAGCTCGGCAGTACTTC.

This chain links TRBV29-1 with TRBJ2-7; D is ambiguous. The V gene's germline CDR1 is SQVTM and CDR2 ANQGSEA. The V end was cut by 4 bases, the J end by 0 bases, with 10 bases between. The CDR3 sequence is 13 residues long. The CDR3 loop is CSVGTDVSYEQYF. CDR3 coding DNA: TGCAGCGTTGGGACGGACGTCTCCTACGAGCAGTACTTC.